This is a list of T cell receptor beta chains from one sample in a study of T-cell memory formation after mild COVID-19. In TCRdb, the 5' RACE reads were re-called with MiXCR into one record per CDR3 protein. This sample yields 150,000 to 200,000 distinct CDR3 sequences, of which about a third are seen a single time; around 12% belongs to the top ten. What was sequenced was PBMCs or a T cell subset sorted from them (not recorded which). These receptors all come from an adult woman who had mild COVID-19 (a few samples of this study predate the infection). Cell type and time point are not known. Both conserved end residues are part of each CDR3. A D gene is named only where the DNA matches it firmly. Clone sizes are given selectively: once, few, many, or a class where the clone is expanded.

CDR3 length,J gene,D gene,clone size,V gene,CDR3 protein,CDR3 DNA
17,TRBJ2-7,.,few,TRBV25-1,CASSAGTGAGESYEQYF,TGTGCCAGCAGTGCGGGGACTGGGGCTGGGGAATCCTACGAGCAGTACTTC
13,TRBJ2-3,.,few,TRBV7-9,CASSYGGTDTQYF,TGTGCCAGCAGTTACGGGGGCACAGATACGCAGTATTTT
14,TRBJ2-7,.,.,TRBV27,CASRSRTEAYEQYF,TGTGCCAGCAGAAGCAGGACGGAAGCCTACGAGCAGTACTTC
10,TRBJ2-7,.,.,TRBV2,CAILAGEQYF,TGTGCCATCTTAGCAGGCGAGCAGTACTTC
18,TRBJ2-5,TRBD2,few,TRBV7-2,CASSPGRTSGGAKETQYF,TGTGCCAGCAGCCCCGGAAGGACTAGCGGGGGGGCCAAAGAGACCCAGTACTTC
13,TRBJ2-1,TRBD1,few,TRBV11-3,CASSLGAGGDQFF,TGTGCCAGCAGCTTAGGGGCAGGGGGCGATCAGTTCTTC
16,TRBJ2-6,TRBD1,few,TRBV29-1,CSAEGAGISGANVLTF,TGCAGCGCCGAGGGGGCCGGAATCTCTGGGGCCAACGTCCTGACTTTC
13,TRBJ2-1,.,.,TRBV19,CASSIAGPTEQFF,TGTGCCAGTAGTATAGCGGGACCAACGGAGCAGTTCTTC
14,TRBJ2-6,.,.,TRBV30,CAWIGVPGANVLTF,TGTGCCTGGATAGGAGTTCCTGGGGCCAACGTCCTGACTTTC
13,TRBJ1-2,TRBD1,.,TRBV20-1,CSARDREALGYTF,TGCAGTGCTAGGGACAGGGAAGCCCTCGGCTACACCTTC
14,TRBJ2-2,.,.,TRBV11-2,CASSSNTGTGELFF,TGTGCCAGCAGCTCTAACACAGGAACCGGGGAGCTGTTTTTT
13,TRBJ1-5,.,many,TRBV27,CASSLSRDQPQHF,TGTGCCAGCAGTTTATCGAGGGATCAGCCCCAGCATTTT
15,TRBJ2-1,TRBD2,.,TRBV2,CASRGTSGTYNEQFF,TGTGCCAGCAGGGGGACTAGCGGGACCTACAATGAGCAGTTCTTC
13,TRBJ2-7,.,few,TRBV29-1,CSVEDRGNYEQYF,TGCAGCGTTGAAGATCGGGGGAACTACGAGCAGTACTTC